These 27 T cell receptor beta chains originate from one sample sequenced in a study of T cell responses to AZD1222 COVID-19 vaccine (dated by TCRdb to the early 2020s). Taken with the paper, the label for time point translates to: baseline before first vaccination. Libraries came from the immunoSEQ multiplex PCR assay. TCRdb mirrors the immuneACCESS table, restricted to in-frame sequences. Some clones are absent from its copies; in checked studies, under half trace to an unresolved V gene, and the reason for the others is unknown. Recorded for this sample are roughly 130,000 clones; approximately 86% of them occurred a single time. Roughly 1.5% of the sample belongs to the ten largest clones. The material sequenced was peripheral blood, taken on day 0 of AZD1222 vaccination. These TCRs come from an adult in good health.

The gene calls are TRBV29-1 and TRBJ1-2; D ambiguous. This CDR3 region has 9 residues. Germline CDR1 reads SQVTM; CDR2 reads ANQGSEA. The V end was cut by 2 bases, the J end by 11 bases, with 6 bases between. CDR3: CSVERDYTF. DNA for the CDR3: TGCAGCGTTGAAAGGGATTACACCTTC.

This rearrangement joins TRBV6-5 to TRBJ1-5, with TRBD1 matching over 9 bases. CDR1 is MNHEY, CDR2 SVGAGI, per germline. V lost 6 bases to trimming and J lost 3 bases; unmatched junction nucleotides: 6. This CDR3 comprises 15 residues. The DNA for the CDR3 is TGTGCCAGCAGCGGGACAGGGAGTAACAATCAGCCCCAGCATTTT. This sequence encodes CASSGTGSNNQPQHF.

This clone was seen a handful of times. The V call is TRBV6-5, the J call TRBJ1-2; no clear D. V dropped 1 base and J dropped 8 bases, with 14 bases sitting between them. Germline CDR1 MNHEY, CDR2 SVGAGI. CDR3 length: 14 amino acids. CDR3: CASSYLGRTGGYTF. CDR3 DNA: TGTGCCAGCAGTTACTTGGGCAGGACGGGAGGCTACACCTTC.

V and J are TRBV19 and TRBJ2-1, with D perhaps TRBD1 (8 bases). The CDR3 is made up of 15 amino acids. Trimming pared 4 bases from V and 3 bases from J, leaving 13 bases between. Germline values: CDR1 LNHDA, CDR2 SQIVND (reference sequence). CDR3 nucleotides: TGTGCCAGTAGTAAAACAGGGGGGGTCTACAATGAGCAGTTCTTC. Residues: CASSKTGGVYNEQFF.

The V and J genes are TRBV5-1 and TRBJ1-5, with a possible D match to TRBD1 (5 bases). The CDR3 is made up of 18 amino acids. V was pared by 4 bases and J by 0 bases, with 20 bases between. Germline CDR1 SGHRS, CDR2 YFSETQ. DNA for the CDR3: TGCGCCAGCAGCCCTGCCCCCGGGGCCCTTTATAGCAATCAGCCCCAGCATTTT. This gives the protein CASSPAPGALYSNQPQHF.

This chain links TRBV6-1 with TRBJ1-2; no clear D. The V end was cut by 1 base, the J end by 4 bases, with 10 bases between. This CDR3 has 14 amino acids. Germline V gene lookup returns CDR1 MNHNS and CDR2 SASEGT. CDR3 protein: CASSEGAPSYGYTF. The CDR3 coding sequence is TGTGCCAGCAGTGAAGGGGCACCATCCTATGGCTACACCTTC.

The chain combines TRBV18 with TRBJ2-1, with D possibly TRBD1 on 5 matching bases. V was clipped by 3 bases and J by 0 bases, with 9 bases between them. The V gene's germline CDR1 is KGHSH and CDR2 LQKENI. CDR3 length: 15 residues. This CDR3 is CASSPEGDSYNEQFF. CDR3 nucleotides: TGTGCCAGCTCACCGGAAGGGGACTCCTACAATGAGCAGTTCTTC.

V and J are TRBV12-3 or TRBV12-4 and TRBJ1-1; D call uncertain. The CDR3 spans 12 residues. The ends were cut back, 5 bases at V and 7 bases at J, with 11 bases in the middle. The DNA of the CDR3 is TGTGCCAGCAGTCCGGGAGAGGGTGAAGCTTTCTTT. Translating it yields CASSPGEGEAFF.

The chain joins TRBV15 to TRBJ2-2; tentatively, D is TRBD2 (5 bases). Germline V CDR1 and CDR2: LNHNV, YYDKDF (reference sequence). V gave up 1 base and J gave up 2 bases, with 11 bases separating them. This CDR3 is built from 16 residues. The CDR3, as DNA: TGTGCCACCAGCAGAGGGAGGCAGCTAAACACCGGGGAGCTGTTTTTT. Protein: CATSRGRQLNTGELFF.

Here the CDR3 DNA reads TGTGCCAGCAGCTGGTCGGCAGCCTACAATGAGCAGTTCTTC. Its translation: CASSWSAAYNEQFF. The J gene is TRBJ2-1, the V gene TRBV5-8; D remains unclear. CDR1 is SGHTS, CDR2 YDEGEE, per germline. V dropped 3 bases and J dropped 2 bases, with 9 bases sitting between them. CDR3 length: 14 residues.

This clone was detected only a few times. V and J are TRBV2 and TRBJ2-1; 8 bases agree with TRBD2. J gave up 4 bases and V 2 bases, and 4 bases lay outside the gene matches. The CDR3 covers 15 residues. Germline V lookup: CDR1 SNHLY, CDR2 FYNNEI. The CDR3 DNA follows: TGTGCCAGCAGTGAAAGACTAGCGTTGTACAATGAGCAGTTCTTC. Protein: CASSERLALYNEQFF.

The count of this clone is one. CDR3: CASSFPGTGNEQYF. The DNA of the CDR3 is TGTGCCAGCAGTTTCCCCGGGACAGGGAACGAGCAGTACTTC. The genes are TRBV28 and TRBJ2-7; 9 nucleotides line up with TRBD1. Germline-derived CDR1 and CDR2 are MDHEN and SYDVKM. J lost 5 bases, V lost 3 bases, and 5 bases had no gene match. This CDR3 has 14 residues.

CDR3 bases: TGTGCCAGCAGGACTCTTTGGGACACCGGGGAGCTGTTTTTT. This gives the protein CASRTLWDTGELFF. V and J are TRBV7-3 and TRBJ2-2; the D is unclear. The V and J ends lost 6 bases and 3 bases respectively, with 11 bases between them. The CDR3 length is 14 residues. Germline CDR1 is SGHTA and CDR2 is FQGTGA. Using reference TRBV7-3 and TRBJ2-2 for the parts outside the CDR3, the full variable domain is GAGVSQTPSNKVTEKGKYVELRCDPISGHTALYWYRQSLGQGPEFLIYFQGTGAADDSGLPNDRFFAVRPEGSVSTLKIQRTERGDSAVYLCASRTLWDTGELFFGEGSRLTVL.

Only one count was recorded for this clone. This rearrangement joins TRBV19 to TRBJ1-5; 7 nucleotides line up with TRBD1. The V gene end was trimmed by 10 bases and the J gene end by 7 bases; junction bases not matched to a gene: 13. Germline assignment: CDR1 LNHDA and CDR2 SQIVND (reference sequence). CDR3 length: 14 residues. This chain's CDR3 is CATTSTGLGQPQHF. Here the CDR3 DNA reads TGTGCCACAACATCGACAGGGTTGGGACAGCCCCAGCATTTT.

This sequence joins TRBV7-8 and TRBJ2-1, with D uncertain. This CDR3 is 15 amino acids long. V lost 4 bases and J lost 0, with 10 bases in between. In germline, CDR1 is SGHVS, CDR2 FQNEAQ. CDR3 coding DNA: TGTGCCAGCAGCTCTAATCCGCGCTCCTACAATGAGCAGTTCTTC. As protein: CASSSNPRSYNEQFF.

The chain is built from TRBV30 and TRBJ2-7; perhaps D is TRBD1 or TRBD2 (5 bases each). V lost 2 bases, J lost 0 bases, and 8 bases lay in between. CDR1 is GTSNPN, CDR2 SVGIG, per germline (reference sequence). This CDR3 is built from 13 residues. The CDR3 coding sequence is TGTGCCTGGAGTCGAGGGGCCTCCTACGAGCAGTACTTC. It encodes CAWSRGASYEQYF. The full variable domain, with the rest looked up from reference TRBV30 and TRBJ2-7, is SQTIHQWPATLVQPVGSPLSLECTVEGTSNPNLYWYRQAAGRGLQLLFYSVGIGQISSEVPQNLSASRPQDRQFILSSKKLLLSDSGFYLCAWSRGASYEQYFGPGTRLTVT.

The V call is TRBV7-2, the J call TRBJ1-6, with D tentatively TRBD1 (6 bases). There are 15 residues in the CDR3. Deletions cut 2 bases from V and 10 bases from J, with 15 bases between. In germline, CDR1 is SGHTA, CDR2 FQGNSA. This chain's CDR3 is CASSLLEQGTSPLHF. The CDR3, as DNA: TGTGCCAGCAGCTTATTGGAACAGGGCACCTCACCCCTCCACTTT.

This rearrangement joins TRBV7-2 to TRBJ2-1, with 9 bases lining up with TRBD1. V lost 5 bases to trimming and J lost 6 bases; unmatched junction nucleotides: 5. The CDR3 covers 14 residues. The germline gives CDR1 SGHTA, CDR2 FQGNSA. The CDR3 DNA reads TGTGCCAGCAGCCCGAGGGACAGGGCCAATGAGCAGTTCTTC. Amino acids: CASSPRDRANEQFF.

CDR3 in DNA: TGTGCCAGCTCACCACCGGGACTAGTGACAGATACGCAGTATTTT. This translates into CASSPPGLVTDTQYF. The J gene is TRBJ2-3, the V gene TRBV18, with 8 bases identical to TRBD2. The germline V gene encodes CDR1 KGHSH and CDR2 LQKENI. V was pared by 0 bases and J by 3 bases, with 2 bases of the junction left unmatched. The CDR3 runs 15 residues.

The genes are TRBV9 and TRBJ2-3; weak D call: TRBD1 (6 bases). Trimming removed 0 bases from V and 0 bases from J, with 17 bases in between. Germline CDR1 SGDLS, CDR2 YYNGEE. The CDR3 spans 18 residues. The CDR3 coding sequence is TGTGCCAGCAGCGTAGCGGAGGCAGGGGCGTCTAGCACAGATACGCAGTATTTT. This gives the protein CASSVAEAGASSTDTQYF.

The CDR3 loop is CASSSGTTPSDTQYF. In DNA, the CDR3 is TGCGCCAGCAGCTCCGGGACCACGCCCTCAGATACGCAGTATTTT. The chain joins TRBV5-1 to TRBJ2-3; D is tentatively TRBD1 or TRBD2 (5 bases each). Germline lookup yields CDR1 SGHRS and CDR2 YFSETQ. Trimming left V 3 bases short and J 4 bases short, with 15 bases between. CDR3 length: 15 residues.

V gene TRBV18 combines with J gene TRBJ2-7; the D gene is possibly TRBD1 (5 bases). CDR3 size: 13 residues. Trimming pared 2 bases from V and 5 bases from J, leaving 10 bases between. CDR1 and CDR2 (germline): KGHSH, LQKENI. CDR3 nucleotides: TGTGCCAGCTCACCAGCAGGGAATGACGAGCAGTACTTC. This gives the protein CASSPAGNDEQYF.

This clone was counted a few times. The genes are TRBV2 and TRBJ2-2, with TRBD1 identical over 7 bases. The CDR3 length is 13 residues. V lost 10 bases to trimming and J lost 6 bases; unmatched junction nucleotides: 8. CDR1 is SNHLY and CDR2 is FYNNEI in the germline V gene. CDR3 DNA: TGTGCCACCCGGACAGGAGGCTCCGGGGAGCTGTTTTTT. Translation gives CATRTGGSGELFF. The full variable domain, rest sourced from reference TRBV2 and TRBJ2-2, is EPEVTQTPSHQVTQMGQEVILRCVPISNHLYFYWYRQILGQKVEFLVSFYNNEISEKSEIFDDQFSVERPDGSNFTLKIRSTKLEDSAMYFCATRTGGSGELFFGEGSRLTVL.

The J gene is TRBJ2-7, the V gene TRBV6-5; D ambiguous. Germline V gene lookup returns CDR1 MNHEY and CDR2 SVGAGI. The CDR3 sequence is 13 residues long. V gave up 9 bases and J gave up 2 bases, with 14 bases separating them. CDR3 in DNA: TGTGCCAGTTCTCATAATACGGCCTACGAGCAGTACTTC. It is translated as CASSHNTAYEQYF.

The chain employs TRBV4-1 and TRBJ2-7, with D perhaps matching TRBD1 (5 bases). Germline loops: CDR1 MGHRA, CDR2 YSYEKL. V dropped 2 bases and J dropped 2 bases, with 13 bases sitting between them. This CDR3 is 15 amino acids long. The CDR3 sequence is CASSQIPGSPYEQYF. The CDR3 DNA reads as TGCGCCAGCAGCCAAATTCCAGGGTCCCCCTACGAGCAGTACTTC.

This sequence joins TRBV5-1 and TRBJ1-4, with 7 nucleotides matching TRBD1. CDR3 length: 14 amino acids. Germline CDR1 reads SGHRS; CDR2 reads YFSETQ. V was clipped by 0 bases and J by 10 bases; unmatched bases: 6. The CDR3 nucleotides read TGCGCCAGCAGCTTGGAAGAGGGGGCTTCAAAACTGTTTTTT. Its translation is CASSLEEGASKLFF.

This chain connects TRBV6-2 or TRBV6-3 to TRBJ1-3; D is undetermined. Germline CDR1 and CDR2: MNHEY and SVGEGT. The V end was cut by 5 bases, the J end by 5 bases, with 10 bases between. The CDR3 loop spans 13 amino acids. CDR3 loop: CASSQPSRNTIYF. The CDR3 region has the DNA TGTGCCAGCAGTCAACCTTCGAGAAACACCATATATTTT.